These 27 T cell receptor beta chains share one sample of origin, sequenced in a study of cytomegalovirus exposure and HLA in healthy donors. The PCR contained 60 Vbeta and 13 Jbeta primers. Sequenced by immunoSEQ multiplex PCR; TCRdb stores in-frame clones only, minus some. Of roughly 150,000 clones in the sample, roughly 65% were seen once. The sample was PBMCs. These receptors were taken from a woman in her 30s in good health and CMV-seronegative.

The chain uses TRBV6-1 and TRBJ2-7; 7 bases map to TRBD1. Germline V gene data show CDR1 as MNHNS and CDR2 as SASEGT. The CDR3 has 14 residues. J lost 0 bases, V lost 3 bases, and 2 bases had no gene match. CDR3 residues: CASSETGSSYEQYF. For the CDR3, the DNA is TGTGCCAGCAGTGAGACAGGGAGCTCCTACGAGCAGTACTTC.

The chain joins TRBV28 to TRBJ2-5; 7 bases are a match to TRBD2. J gave up 4 bases and V 3 bases, and 11 bases lay outside the gene matches. Germline loops: CDR1 MDHEN, CDR2 SYDVKM. The CDR3 has 16 residues. The CDR3 region has the DNA TGTGCCAGCAGTTTCCCCCGAGCGGGGCTAAGAGAGACCCAGTACTTC. Translation: CASSFPRAGLRETQYF.

The rearrangement uses TRBV2 and TRBJ1-1, with D possibly TRBD1 on 5 matching bases. V was cut by 4 bases and J by 5 bases, with 17 bases left in between. The length of the CDR3 is 15 residues. Germline V gene data show CDR1 as SNHLY and CDR2 as FYNNEI. CDR3 protein: CASSGGPTGGTEAFF. The CDR3 DNA reads as TGTGCCAGCAGTGGGGGCCCAACGGGGGGAACTGAAGCTTTCTTT.

V is TRBV28 and J is TRBJ2-3; 12 bases match TRBD2. Germline V lookup: CDR1 MDHEN, CDR2 SYDVKM. Trimming at V came to 5 bases and at J to 10 bases, leaving 4 bases not matched to a gene. The CDR3 loop spans 13 amino acids. CDR3 sequence (DNA): TGTGCCAGCAGTCTAGCGGGAGGGTTGTCGCAGTATTTT. Protein product: CASSLAGGLSQYF.

The J gene is TRBJ1-5, the V gene TRBV7-9, with TRBD1 as a possible D gene (5 bases). The CDR3 has 15 residues. V dropped 5 bases and J dropped 0 bases, with 11 bases sitting between them. Germline CDR1 SEHNR, CDR2 FQNEAQ (reference sequence). The CDR3 reads CASSPRGGSNQPQHF. The CDR3 DNA is TGTGCCAGCAGCCCACGGGGGGGTAGCAATCAGCCCCAGCATTTT. Supplemented by reference TRBV7-9 and TRBJ1-5, the full variable domain reads DTGVSQNPRHKITKRGQNVTFRCDPISEHNRLYWYRQTLGQGPEFLTYFQNEAQLEKSRLLSDRFSAERPKGSFSTLEIQRTEQGDSAMYLCASSPRGGSNQPQHFGDGTRLSIL.

This clone showed up just once. The CDR3 loop is CASGDRAGQPQHF. The CDR3 DNA reads as TGTGCCAGTGGCGACAGGGCGGGACAGCCCCAGCATTTT. The chain joins TRBV19 to TRBJ1-5; TRBD1 aligns across 7 bases. The germline CDR1 and CDR2 sequences are LNHDA and SQIVND (reference sequence). This CDR3 contains 13 residues. V gave up 8 bases and J gave up 7 bases; unmatched junction bases: 8.

This clone was seen once. The J gene is TRBJ2-1, the V gene TRBV27, with 11 bases lining up with TRBD2. This CDR3 region has 14 residues. V trimming: 7 bases; J trimming: 6 bases; junction bases outside the gene matches: 5. CDR1 MNHEY and CDR2 SMNVEV come from the germline V gene (reference sequence). The CDR3 nucleotides are TGTGCCAGCATCGGACTAGCGGGTGGCAATGAGCAGTTCTTC. Encoded protein: CASIGLAGGNEQFF.

The V call is TRBV7-9, the J call TRBJ1-6; D unclear. The ends were cut back, 5 bases at V and 8 bases at J, with 16 bases in the middle. The germline V gene encodes CDR1 SEHNR and CDR2 FQNEAQ (reference sequence). The CDR3 contains 15 residues. CDR3 in DNA: TGTGCCAGCAGCCCCCTCGGCGGCGGGGATTCACCCCTCCACTTT. Residues: CASSPLGGGDSPLHF. Based on the CDR3 plus reference TRBV7-9 and TRBJ1-6, the full variable domain is DTGVSQNPRHKITKRGQNVTFRCDPISEHNRLYWYRQTLGQGPEFLTYFQNEAQLEKSRLLSDRFSAERPKGSFSTLEIQRTEQGDSAMYLCASSPLGGGDSPLHFGNGTRLTVT.

V gene TRBV7-9 combines with J gene TRBJ2-3; weak D call: TRBD2 (6 bases). Germline V gives CDR1 SEHNR, CDR2 FQNEAQ (reference sequence). Trimming shortened V by 0 bases and J by 2 bases, and 15 bases separated the two germline ends. The CDR3 is 17 residues long. The CDR3 reads CASSLASYAGSTDTQYF. DNA of the CDR3: TGTGCCAGCAGCTTAGCGTCATATGCGGGATCCACAGATACGCAGTATTTT. Full variable domain (missing parts from reference TRBV7-9 and TRBJ2-3): DTGVSQNPRHKITKRGQNVTFRCDPISEHNRLYWYRQTLGQGPEFLTYFQNEAQLEKSRLLSDRFSAERPKGSFSTLEIQRTEQGDSAMYLCASSLASYAGSTDTQYFGPGTRLTVL.

This clone was detected only a few times. The rearrangement links TRBV6-5 to TRBJ2-7; D perhaps matches TRBD2 (6 bases). With 10 bases removed from V and 2 bases from J, the gap between germline ends came to 12 bases. Germline V CDR1 and CDR2: MNHEY, SVGAGI. The CDR3 spans 12 residues. Here the CDR3 DNA reads TGTGCCACGCGGGGCGGTGCCTACGAGCAGTACGTC. Its protein product is CATRGGAYEQYV.

The chain uses TRBV4-2 and TRBJ2-2; 9 bases agree with TRBD2. The CDR3 covers 17 residues. Germline loops: CDR1 LGHNA, CDR2 YNFKEQ. Germline trimming cut 4 bases from V and 4 bases from J; bases unmatched to any gene: 10. DNA for the CDR3: TGTGCCAGCAGCCCAGAAGGGGGGCGGGGGGGCACCGGGGAGCTGTTTTTT. Translating it yields CASSPEGGRGGTGELFF.

This clone has just a few counts. The chain has TRBV7-2 and TRBJ2-5; 7 bases fit TRBD2. The CDR3 runs to 15 residues. V lost 1 base and J lost 2; bases outside the gene matches: 4. Germline CDR1 SGHTA, CDR2 FQGNSA. The CDR3 nucleotides are TGTGCCAGCAGCTTAGTGGGGGAGGGGCAAGAGACCCAGTACTTC. This gives the protein CASSLVGEGQETQYF.

The chain carries TRBV9 and TRBJ2-3; tentative D call: TRBD2 (6 bases). The germline gives CDR1 SGDLS, CDR2 YYNGEE. V lost 6 bases, J lost 6 bases, and 14 bases lay in between. The length of the CDR3 is 13 residues. DNA of the CDR3: TGTGCCAGCACCCGGGGGACGCGGGATACGCAGTATTTT. Residues: CASTRGTRDTQYF. Drawing the rest from reference TRBV9 and TRBJ2-3, the complete variable domain is DSGVTQTPKHLITATGQRVTLRCSPRSGDLSVYWYQQSLDQGLQFLIQYYNGEERAKGNILERFSAQQFPDLHSELNLSSLELGDSALYFCASTRGTRDTQYFGPGTRLTVL.

This clone was seen once. The chain has TRBV19 and TRBJ1-5; D gene unclear. The CDR3 runs to 13 residues. Germline V gene data show CDR1 as LNHDA and CDR2 as SQIVND (reference sequence). With 5 bases removed from V and 6 bases from J, the gap between germline ends came to 11 bases. The CDR3 loop is CASSWVEGQPQHF. Written as DNA, the CDR3 is TGTGCCAGTAGTTGGGTTGAGGGTCAGCCCCAGCATTTT. Using reference TRBV19 and TRBJ1-5 for the parts outside the CDR3, the full variable domain is DGGITQSPKYLFRKEGQNVTLSCEQNLNHDAMYWYRQDPGQGLRLIYYSQIVNDFQKGDIAEGYSVSREKKESFPLTVTSAQKNPTAFYLCASSWVEGQPQHFGDGTRLSIL.

The chain recombines TRBV7-9 with TRBJ1-3; possible D gene TRBD1, 5 bases. Germline CDR1 reads SEHNR; CDR2 reads FQNEAQ (reference sequence). The V and J ends lost 6 bases and 4 bases respectively, with 13 bases between them. The CDR3 covers 14 residues. The CDR3 here is CASRSQGGGNTIYF. CDR3 nucleotide sequence: TGTGCCAGCAGAAGTCAGGGAGGGGGAAACACCATATATTTT.

This clone was detected only a few times. One end of the junction is discordant with germline, which a read error may explain. The chain employs TRBV7-9 and TRBJ2-5, with 10 bases aligning to TRBD2. The CDR3 spans 16 residues. Germline values: CDR1 SEHNR, CDR2 FQNEAQ (reference sequence). In DNA form, the CDR3 reads TGTTCCAGCAGCTTACCTAGCGGGGGATACCAAGAGACCCAGTACTTC. Protein product: CSSSLPSGGYQETQYF.

J is TRBJ1-6 and V is TRBV30; D is perhaps TRBD1 (6 bases). Trimming shortened V by 2 bases and J by 9 bases, and 17 bases separated the two germline ends. The CDR3 consists of 15 residues. Looked up from germline, CDR1 is GTSNPN and CDR2 is SVGIG (reference sequence). DNA of the CDR3: TGTGCCTGGAGTACTGGCAGGGGAGACAGTTCACCCCTCCACTTT. It yields the protein CAWSTGRGDSSPLHF.

Only one count was recorded for this clone. The chain joins TRBV2 to TRBJ1-2, with D maybe TRBD1 (5 bases). In germline, CDR1 is SNHLY, CDR2 FYNNEI. V lost 7 bases to trimming and J lost 13 bases, with 25 bases between them. The CDR3 length is 14 residues. CDR3 residues: CASTPAARGSWITF. CDR3 DNA sequence: TGTGCCAGCACTCCCGCAGCGCGGGGCAGTTGGATCACCTTC.

The rearrangement uses TRBV4-1 and TRBJ2-2, with 8 positions matching TRBD1. This CDR3 spans 17 amino acids. CDR1 is MGHRA and CDR2 is YSYEKL in the germline V gene. Trimming removed 5 bases from V and 3 bases from J; junction bases left unmatched: 11. The CDR3 reads CASSFLTGGVDTGELFF. CDR3 DNA sequence: TGCGCCAGCAGCTTTTTAACAGGGGGTGTCGACACCGGGGAGCTGTTTTTT.

This clone was recorded a few times. The chain links TRBV5-1 to TRBJ2-7, with D maybe TRBD2 (6 bases). This CDR3 has 14 amino acids. CDR1 SGHRS and CDR2 YFSETQ come from the germline V gene. Trimming took off 0 bases at V and 5 bases at J, with 12 bases between the two ends. As DNA, the CDR3 is TGCGCCAGCAGCTTGGCGGGAAGGGAGGACGAGCAGTACTTC. Protein: CASSLAGREDEQYF.

This clone has a handful of counts. This sequence joins TRBV28 and TRBJ2-7; TRBD2 matches at 7 bases. The CDR3 loop spans 11 amino acids. V dropped 5 bases and J dropped 9; count of bases not matched to a gene: 4. Germline CDR1 is MDHEN and CDR2 is SYDVKM. The DNA for the CDR3 is TGTGCCAGCAGTCTCAGGGAGGGGCAGTACTTC. As protein: CASSLREGQYF.

The chain combines TRBV12-5 with TRBJ2-1; D is uncertain. This CDR3 contains 16 residues. Germline loops: CDR1 LGHNT, CDR2 FRNRAP. With 0 bases removed from V and 6 bases from J, the gap between germline ends came to 15 bases. The CDR3 DNA sequence: TGTGCTAGTGGTTTGGTACTTCATCCCCCAGGCAATGAGCAGTTCTTC. Its protein product is CASGLVLHPPGNEQFF.

The chain has TRBV2 and TRBJ1-3; D is ambiguous. The V gene's germline CDR1 is SNHLY and CDR2 FYNNEI. Between the trimmed V and J ends, which lost 7 bases and 6 bases, there was a span of 13 bases. This CDR3 comprises 13 residues. The CDR3 sequence: CASTQAGPNTIYF. The DNA for the CDR3 is TGTGCCAGCACTCAGGCGGGCCCAAACACCATATATTTT.

The gene calls are TRBV30 and TRBJ2-6; D may be TRBD1 (6 bases). The CDR3 covers 16 residues. The ends were cut back, 4 bases at V and 1 base at J, with 14 bases in the middle. CDR1 and CDR2 from the germline V gene are GTSNPN and SVGIG (reference sequence). The CDR3 DNA sequence: TGTGCCTGGACGACAGGTGTTGATTCTGGGGCCAACGTCCTGACTTTC. Its protein product is CAWTTGVDSGANVLTF.

The gene calls are TRBV19 and TRBJ2-3, with 10 positions matching TRBD2. The junction had 6 bases not matched to a gene; V was cut back by 5 bases and J by 1 base. The CDR3 extends over 16 amino acids. Germline assignment: CDR1 LNHDA and CDR2 SQIVND (reference sequence). The DNA for the CDR3 is TGTGCCAGTAGTCTAAAAGGACTAGCGGGCACAGATACGCAGTATTTT. This translates into CASSLKGLAGTDTQYF.

This chain connects TRBV9 to TRBJ2-2, with D possibly being TRBD2 (5 bases). Germline assignment: CDR1 SGDLS and CDR2 YYNGEE. The ends were cut back, 0 bases at V and 4 bases at J, with 25 bases in the middle. The CDR3 is 20 residues long. CDR3 region: CASSVGTGRGKLGGTGELFF. The CDR3 DNA follows: TGTGCCAGCAGCGTAGGAACGGGTCGGGGAAAACTTGGAGGCACCGGGGAGCTGTTTTTT.

The gene calls are TRBV9 and TRBJ2-5; D remains unclear. Per the germline V gene, CDR1 is SGDLS and CDR2 is YYNGEE. The CDR3 runs to 13 residues. V lost 2 bases and J 7 bases, leaving 12 bases between the germline ends. This chain's CDR3 is CASSVRPVGTQYF. The CDR3 region has the DNA TGTGCCAGCAGCGTGCGGCCTGTTGGGACCCAGTACTTC.